This T cell receptor beta chain was recorded in a study of blood T cell repertoires in COVID-19. On the study more broadly: The cDNA or gDNA used as material had been derived from T cells, B-cell-depleted T cells, or PBMCs.

The CDR3 covers 17 residues. Germline assignment: CDR1 SGHRS and CDR2 YFSETQ. The V gene end was trimmed by 4 bases and the J gene end by 5 bases; junction bases not matched to a gene: 17. This study enrolled people aged 18 to 89 from under 25 US geographic areas. This table comes from immunoSEQ multiplex PCR, and its TCRdb copy is limited to in-frame clones, with some not included. The sample consists of more than 300,000 clones, 92% of them appearing once. The sequenced sample consisted of PBMCs or T cells enriched from blood (not recorded which). The TCR originated in a woman aged 30 to 39 who had recovered from COVID-19. This chain links TRBV5-1 with TRBJ2-5; the match to TRBD2 covers 7 bases. DNA for the CDR3: TGCGCCAGCAGCCGAGGTGAATCGGTCGGGGGGAGGGAGACCCAGTACTTC. Its translation: CASSRGESVGGRETQYF.